The next 13 T cell receptor beta chains were all read from a single sample in a study of T cell repertoires in cytomegalovirus infection (dated 2019 in TCRdb). Reading the label with the study, this specimen's treatment or condition is: in vitro stimulation with specific CMV peptide epitopes to enrich CMV-specific T cells. Their antigens are not known. These reads were obtained on an Illumina HiSeq 1500. TCRdb reworked the public reads: Q25 trimming with fastp, MiXCR clone assembly, productive beta chains retained. Every CDR3 protein is listed once, alongside the most common genes and DNA of its rows. The sample contains about 920,000 distinct CDR3 sequences, around a third of them found a single time. The ten biggest clones cover about 14% of the sample. The sample was cultured CD8+ T cells from PBMCs, taken from culture after CMV antigen stimulation. These receptors were collected from a human donor in good health (CMV status not recorded). Some clones in this sample may be carry-over from other donors' samples.

The chain couples TRBV7-6 to TRBJ2-1; no definite D call. CDR1 is SGHVS, CDR2 FNYEAQ, per germline. The ends were cut back, 1 base at V and 0 bases at J, with 13 bases in the middle. The CDR3 is 17 residues long. The DNA for the CDR3 is TGTGCCAGCAGCTTAGGAGTCAGCGCCTACTCCTACAATGAGCAGTTCTTC. Protein product: CASSLGVSAYSYNEQFF.

The sample holds many counts of this clonotype. The chain has TRBV7-2 and TRBJ2-1; TRBD1 matches at 9 bases. CDR1 and CDR2 (germline): SGHTA, FQGNSA. Unmatched junction bases numbered 5, after V lost 2 bases and J lost 6 bases. CDR3 length equals 15 residues. As DNA, the CDR3 is TGTGCCAGCAGCTTAAGTACAGGGGGCTTCAATGAGCAGTTCTTC. Amino acid sequence: CASSLSTGGFNEQFF.

The chain joins TRBV9 to TRBJ2-1; 9 nucleotides align to TRBD2. Looked up from germline, CDR1 is SGDLS and CDR2 is YYNGEE. The CDR3 has 16 residues. The trim removed 0 bases at V and 8 bases at J, leaving 9 bases unmatched. CDR3 loop: CASSVVPSGGRDEQFF. In DNA, the CDR3 is TGTGCCAGCAGCGTAGTTCCGAGCGGGGGGCGCGATGAGCAGTTCTTC.

Only a few counts were recorded for this clonotype. This chain connects TRBV6-6 to TRBJ2-7, with 14 positions matching TRBD2. Trimming at V came to 6 bases and at J to 2 bases, leaving 6 bases not matched to a gene. Per the germline V gene, CDR1 is MNHNY and CDR2 is SVGAGI (reference sequence). This CDR3 has 16 residues. In DNA, the CDR3 is TGTGCCAGCAGGGGACTAGCGGGGGACCCCCCCTACGAGCAGTACGTC. Its protein product is CASRGLAGDPPYEQYV.

This chain uses TRBV6-5 with TRBJ1-1; 8 nucleotides line up with TRBD1. The CDR3 runs to 16 residues. Germline V gives CDR1 MNHEY, CDR2 SVGAGI. Losses at the gene ends were 5 bases for V and 2 bases for J; bases not matched to a gene: 10. The CDR3: CASSTARQGFNTEAFF. CDR3 DNA: TGTGCCAGCAGTACCGCCCGACAGGGGTTCAACACTGAAGCTTTCTTT.

The sample holds a few counts of this clonotype. This chain links TRBV28 with TRBJ2-2, with 7 nucleotides matching TRBD1. The trim removed 5 bases at V and 7 bases at J, leaving 7 bases unmatched. Germline CDR1 and CDR2: MDHEN and SYDVKM. The CDR3 sequence is 14 residues long. The CDR3 sequence: CASSPTGIGGELFF. The CDR3 coding sequence is TGTGCCAGCAGTCCGACAGGGATCGGCGGGGAGCTGTTTTTT. Variable domain in full (rest from reference TRBV28 and TRBJ2-2): DVKVTQSSRYLVKRTGEKVFLECVQDMDHENMFWYRQDPGLGLRLIYFSYDVKMKEKGDIPEGYSVSREKKERFSLILESASTNQTSMYLCASSPTGIGGELFFGEGSRLTVL.

The chain employs TRBV6-1 and TRBJ1-5; D not certain. V shed 6 bases and J shed 2 bases, with 11 bases lying between them. Germline CDR1 reads MNHNS; CDR2 reads SASEGT. The CDR3 contains 14 residues. The CDR3 DNA is TGTGCCAGCAGACAACATCTGGGCAATCAGCCCCAGCATTTT. It is translated as CASRQHLGNQPQHF.

This clonotype was observed a handful of times. The J gene is TRBJ1-1, the V gene TRBV6-1; no firm D call. This CDR3 has 13 residues. The germline CDR1 and CDR2 sequences are MNHNS and SASEGT. V lost 7 bases and J 2 bases, leaving 11 bases between the germline ends. The DNA of the CDR3 is TGTGCCAGCACCAAGTGGCCTAACACTGAAGCTTTCTTT. Translation gives CASTKWPNTEAFF.

The rearrangement uses TRBV19 and TRBJ2-4; TRBD1 matches 7 bases. Germline CDR1 is LNHDA and CDR2 is SQIVND (reference sequence). Trimming took 3 bases from V and 0 from J; bases not matched to a gene: 5. This CDR3 is built from 16 residues. In nucleotides, the CDR3 is TGTGCCAGTAGTATGCGACAGGGCCCAGCCAAAAACATTCAGTACTTC. It specifies CASSMRQGPAKNIQYF.

This rearrangement joins TRBV2 to TRBJ1-5, with TRBD1 matching over 7 bases. Germline CDR1 reads SNHLY; CDR2 reads FYNNEI. V dropped 7 bases and J dropped 6; count of bases not matched to a gene: 9. This CDR3 region has 14 residues. Here the CDR3 reads CASTDRDGGQPQHF. As DNA, the CDR3 is TGTGCCAGCACCGACAGGGATGGGGGTCAGCCCCAGCATTTT.

With respect to this clonotype: The CDR3 does not end in the conserved phenylalanine or tryptophan, so this is likely a read error. The CDR3 bases are TGTGCCAGCAGCGAAAAAGGCAGGGAGGGGCGAGATACGCAGTATATT. It is translated as CASSEKGREGRDTQYI. This sequence joins TRBV11-3 and TRBJ2-3; TRBD2 matches 7 bases. The CDR3 is made up of 16 amino acids. Unmatched junction bases numbered 13, after V lost 5 bases and J lost 5 bases. Germline-derived CDR1 and CDR2 are SGHNT and YENEEA.

This clonotype was seen a handful of times. V and J are TRBV7-8 and TRBJ2-3, with 11 bases matching TRBD2. CDR1 is SGHVS, CDR2 FQNEAQ, per germline. J gave up 2 bases and V 5 bases, and 15 bases lay outside the gene matches. The CDR3 length is 19 residues. CDR3: CASSPTTSGEVRVTDTQYF. The CDR3 bases are TGTGCCAGCAGCCCGACGACTAGCGGGGAGGTTCGAGTCACAGATACGCAGTATTTT.

This clonotype occurred a few times. The chain links TRBV27 to TRBJ2-3; possible D gene TRBD1, 7 bases. Germline loops: CDR1 MNHEY, CDR2 SMNVEV (reference sequence). This CDR3 spans 20 amino acids. Trimming took 1 base from V and 2 from J, leaving 25 bases between them. CDR3 loop: CASSLLSSDPPRGDTDTQYF. Here the CDR3 DNA reads TGTGCCAGCAGTTTATTATCCTCCGACCCCCCCAGGGGGGACACAGATACGCAGTATTTT.